A single sample is the source of the 8 T cell receptor beta chains below, sequenced in a study of CD8 T cells in Susac syndrome. With random hexamers, reverse transcription was performed on about 0.5 to 1 ug of RNA. TCRdb re-called the immunoSEQ multiplex PCR reads with MiXCR, one entry per CDR3 protein. The sample shows about 210,000 distinct CDR3 sequences, roughly 95% of them seen only once. The sequenced sample consisted of CD4+ T cells from PBMCs. The receptors here all came from a human donor in good health.

V and J are TRBV7-2 and TRBJ2-7, with a possible D match to TRBD2 (6 bases). The V end lost 0 bases, the J end lost 4 bases, and 10 bases lay between the germline ends. This CDR3 contains 14 residues. CDR1 is SGHTA and CDR2 is FQGNSA in the germline V gene. The CDR3 loop reads CASSLAAGRYEQYV. The CDR3 coding sequence is TGTGCCAGCAGCTTAGCGGCGGGAAGGTACGAGCAGTACGTC.

The rearrangement uses TRBV20-1 and TRBJ1-1; no clear D. With 5 bases removed from V and 1 base from J, the gap between germline ends came to 8 bases. Germline lookup yields CDR1 DFQATT and CDR2 SNEGSKA (reference sequence). The CDR3 consists of 12 residues. The CDR3 here is CSAQIRNTEAFF. The DNA of the CDR3 is TGCAGTGCTCAGATTAGGAACACTGAAGCTTTCTTT.

The sample holds one count of this clonotype. The V and J genes are TRBV30 and TRBJ2-1; D not certain. The germline gives CDR1 GTSNPN, CDR2 SVGIG (reference sequence). The CDR3 has 15 amino acids. The DNA of the CDR3 is TGTGCTGAACGACCGGCCGGGCGAGGTTACAATGAGCAGTTCTTC. Translating gives CAERPAGRGYNEQFF.

The chain couples TRBV5-4 to TRBJ2-2; 8 bases are a match to TRBD1. The trim removed 4 bases at V and 7 bases at J, leaving 6 bases unmatched. CDR3 length: 14 amino acids. Germline values: CDR1 SGHNT, CDR2 YYREEE (reference sequence). CDR3 sequence reads: CASSMDRENGELFF. The CDR3 nucleotides are TGTGCCAGCAGCATGGACAGGGAGAACGGGGAGCTGTTTTTT.

The chain has TRBV20-1 and TRBJ2-3; unclear D gene. The CDR3 is 9 amino acids. The germline V gene has CDR1 DFQATT and CDR2 SNEGSKA (reference sequence). Trimming removed 4 bases at V and 6 bases at J, with 2 bases between. The CDR3 nucleotides are TGCAGTGCTACGGATACGCAGTATTTT. Translating gives CSATDTQYF.

V and J are TRBV29-1 and TRBJ1-5; D remains unclear. V dropped 4 bases and J dropped 7 bases, with 14 bases sitting between them. Per germline, CDR1 SQVTM and CDR2 ANQGSEA. The length of the CDR3 is 13 residues. The CDR3 DNA follows: TGCAGCGTTGGCTTCGGGATCGGGCAGCCCCAGCATTTT. It encodes CSVGFGIGQPQHF.

The chain joins TRBV11-2 to TRBJ2-3; D might be TRBD2 (6 bases). Per the germline V gene, CDR1 is SGHAT and CDR2 is FQNNGV. The CDR3 covers 16 residues. Between the trimmed V and J ends, which lost 0 bases and 8 bases, there was a span of 18 bases. CDR3 sequence reads: CASSLEDSLGSGTQYF. As DNA, the CDR3 is TGTGCCAGCAGCTTAGAAGACAGCCTCGGGAGCGGTACGCAGTATTTT.

The rearrangement uses TRBV29-1 and TRBJ2-3, with TRBD2 as a possible D gene (6 bases). Trimming shortened V by 6 bases and J by 2 bases, and 15 bases separated the two germline ends. The CDR3 length is 14 residues. Germline lookup yields CDR1 SQVTM and CDR2 ANQGSEA. The chain's CDR3 is CSVDRLGVTDTQYF. The CDR3 region has the DNA TGCAGCGTCGACAGACTAGGCGTCACAGATACGCAGTATTTT.